What follows are 14 T cell receptor beta chains derived from one specimen sequenced in a study of shared clonotypes between healthy human individuals. Assay used: immunoSEQ multiplex PCR; TCRdb lists only in-frame clones, some missing. The sample yields 2 million to 2.5 million clones, 93% seen once. Specimen: naive CD4+ T cells from PBMCs. Noted subset: CD45RA+ positively selected. Every receptor here comes from a man in his late teens or twenties in good health. Some clones in this sample may be carry-over from other donors' samples.

The rearrangement uses TRBV18 and TRBJ1-3, with D possibly matching TRBD1 (5 bases). Trimming left V 5 bases short and J 0 bases short, with 17 bases between. The CDR3 totals 17 residues. Per germline, CDR1 KGHSH and CDR2 LQKENI. This CDR3 is CASSKPGGPNSGNTIYF. DNA of the CDR3: TGTGCCAGCTCAAAGCCGGGGGGACCTAACTCTGGAAACACCATATATTTT.

The chain has TRBV7-9 and TRBJ2-4, with 8 bases lining up with TRBD2. Germline trimming cut 5 bases from V and 9 bases from J; bases unmatched to any gene: 12. The CDR3 is 15 residues long. Germline-derived CDR1 and CDR2 are SEHNR and FQNEAQ (reference sequence). The DNA of the CDR3 is TGTGCCAGCAGCCCTTTGAGCGGGAGTGGGCCCATTCAGTACTTC. Translated: CASSPLSGSGPIQYF.

V and J are TRBV5-4 and TRBJ2-7, with 8 positions matching TRBD2. Trimming took 0 bases from V and 4 from J; bases not matched to a gene: 3. Germline CDR1 and CDR2: SGHNT and YYREEE (reference sequence). The CDR3 is 14 amino acids. Here the CDR3 DNA reads TGTGCCAGCAGCTTGGAGGTAGCGGGATACGAGCAGTACTTC. Its protein is CASSLEVAGYEQYF.

This rearrangement joins TRBV15 to TRBJ2-3; the D gene is possibly TRBD1 (5 bases). The CDR3 consists of 14 residues. Trimming cost V 5 bases and J 2 bases, with 11 bases left between them. CDR1 and CDR2 (germline): LNHNV, YYDKDF (reference sequence). The CDR3 loop is CATSYKGDTDTQYF. CDR3 in DNA: TGTGCCACCAGCTACAAAGGGGACACAGATACGCAGTATTTT.

The chain has TRBV15 and TRBJ2-2; D call uncertain. Trimming removed 0 bases at V and 1 base at J, with 6 bases between. There are 15 residues in the CDR3. Per germline, CDR1 LNHNV and CDR2 YYDKDF (reference sequence). Written as DNA, the CDR3 is TGTGCCACCAGCAGAGATCCGGGGAACACCGGGGAGCTGTTTTTT. This gives the protein CATSRDPGNTGELFF.

The chain links TRBV19 to TRBJ2-7, with D unclear. CDR1 and CDR2 from the germline V gene are LNHDA and SQIVND (reference sequence). The CDR3 consists of 13 residues. Trimming removed 0 bases at V and 4 bases at J, with 7 bases between. CDR3 DNA: TGTGCCAGTAGTATAGACCACGAATACGAGCAGTACTTC. It specifies CASSIDHEYEQYF.

The CDR3 loop is CASSPQTSGRDEQYF. The CDR3 bases are TGCGCCAGCAGCCCGCAGACTAGCGGGAGGGACGAGCAGTACTTC. The V and J genes are TRBV5-1 and TRBJ2-7; TRBD2 matches at 14 bases. Germline-derived CDR1 and CDR2 are SGHRS and YFSETQ. With 4 bases clipped from V and 5 bases from J, the junction kept 5 bases outside the gene matches. The CDR3 extends over 15 amino acids.

This chain uses TRBV4-3 with TRBJ2-3, with 8 bases matching TRBD2. Trimming cost V 4 bases and J 11 bases; bases outside gene matches: 11. Germline V gene sequence: CDR1 LGHNA, CDR2 YSLEER. This CDR3 spans 14 amino acids. In DNA, the CDR3 is TGCGCCAGCAGCCCCGACCGGGGGGGACTGGAGCAGTATTTT. Its protein is CASSPDRGGLEQYF.

This CDR3 is CASSEVKGTEAFF. The CDR3 nucleotides read TGTGCCAGCAGTGAAGTCAAGGGAACTGAAGCTTTCTTT. The chain is built from TRBV6-1 and TRBJ1-1; no clear D gene. CDR3 length equals 13 residues. The germline V gene encodes CDR1 MNHNS and CDR2 SASEGT. V was shortened by 1 base and J by 5 bases, with 8 bases between the two germline ends.

The V gene is TRBV6-5, the J gene TRBJ2-7; tentative D call: TRBD2 (7 bases). V was clipped by 2 bases and J by 3 bases, with 17 bases between them. Germline V gene data show CDR1 as MNHEY and CDR2 as SVGAGI. CDR3 length: 16 residues. The CDR3 DNA follows: TGTGCCAGCAGTTACACACTCACTAGGGGGGGCTACGAGCAGTACTTC. The encoded protein is CASSYTLTRGGYEQYF.

The chain has TRBV15 and TRBJ2-2, with unresolved D. Germline V lookup: CDR1 LNHNV, CDR2 YYDKDF (reference sequence). Trimming stripped 4 bases from V and 2 bases from J, with 5 bases between. CDR3 size: 13 residues. CDR3 DNA: TGTGCCACCAGCACAAGTAACACCGGGGAGCTGTTTTTT. Protein product: CATSTSNTGELFF.

This sequence joins TRBV5-1 and TRBJ1-2, with 8 bases matching TRBD1. V was clipped by 4 bases and J by 8 bases; unmatched bases: 10. Per germline, CDR1 SGHRS and CDR2 YFSETQ. CDR3 length: 14 amino acids. The CDR3 protein is CASSPGQAERGYTF. CDR3 nucleotides: TGCGCCAGCAGCCCGGGACAGGCTGAAAGGGGCTACACCTTC.

The rearrangement uses TRBV5-1 and TRBJ2-5; D is unclear. The CDR3 runs to 15 residues. The V gene lost 2 bases and the J gene lost 0 bases, with 11 bases spanning the gap. Germline lookup yields CDR1 SGHRS and CDR2 YFSETQ. CDR3 residues: CASSFGGRNQETQYF. In DNA form, the CDR3 reads TGCGCCAGCAGCTTTGGCGGACGGAACCAAGAGACCCAGTACTTC.

The rearrangement uses TRBV28 and TRBJ2-7; a possible D gene is TRBD2 (6 bases). V lost 2 bases and J 3 bases, leaving 11 bases between the germline ends. Germline lookup yields CDR1 MDHEN and CDR2 SYDVKM. The CDR3 runs to 14 residues. The CDR3 loop reads CASSLGEVGYEQYF. The CDR3 DNA is TGTGCCAGCAGTTTAGGGGAGGTCGGCTACGAGCAGTACTTC.